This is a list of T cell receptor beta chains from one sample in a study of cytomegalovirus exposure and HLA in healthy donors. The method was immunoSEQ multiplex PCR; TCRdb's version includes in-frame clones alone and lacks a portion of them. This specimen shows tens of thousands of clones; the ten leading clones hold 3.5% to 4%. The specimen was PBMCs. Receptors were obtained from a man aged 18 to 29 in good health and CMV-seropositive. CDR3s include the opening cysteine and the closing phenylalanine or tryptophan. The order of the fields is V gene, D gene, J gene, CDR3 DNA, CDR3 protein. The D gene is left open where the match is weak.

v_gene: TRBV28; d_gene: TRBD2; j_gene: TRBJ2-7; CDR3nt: TGTGCCAGCAGCACCGCAGGACGGGGAGGGACGTACGAGCAGTACTTC; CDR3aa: CASSTAGRGGTYEQYF
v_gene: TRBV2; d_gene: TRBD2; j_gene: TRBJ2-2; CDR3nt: TGTGCCAGCAGGGGACTAGCGGGGGGTAACACCGGGGAGCTGTTTTTT; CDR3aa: CASRGLAGGNTGELFF
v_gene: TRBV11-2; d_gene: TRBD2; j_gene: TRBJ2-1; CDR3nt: TGTGCCAGCAGCTTATGGCGGGAGGGCGGTGAGCAGTTCTTC; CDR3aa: CASSLWREGGEQFF
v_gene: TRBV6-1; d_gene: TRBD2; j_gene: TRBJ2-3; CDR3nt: TGTGCCAGCAGTGAAGGGCTAGCGGGGGGGAGCACAGATACGCAGTATTTT; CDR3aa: CASSEGLAGGSTDTQYF
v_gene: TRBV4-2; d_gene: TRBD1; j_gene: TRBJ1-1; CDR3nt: TGTGCCAGCAGCCAAGACAGGGGGCTTAATGAAGCTTTCTTT; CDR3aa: CASSQDRGLNEAFF
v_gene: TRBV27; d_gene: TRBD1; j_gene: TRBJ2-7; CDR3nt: TGTGCCAGCAGTCACAGGGGGGACGAGCAGTACTTC; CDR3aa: CASSHRGDEQYF
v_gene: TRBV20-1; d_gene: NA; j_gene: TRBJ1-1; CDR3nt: TGCAGTGCTAGAGGGCCAGGAGAAGCTTTCTTT; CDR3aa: CSARGPGEAFF
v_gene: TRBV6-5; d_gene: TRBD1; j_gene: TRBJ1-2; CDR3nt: TGTGCCAGCAGGCCGGGACAGAACTATGGCTACACCTTC; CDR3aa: CASRPGQNYGYTF
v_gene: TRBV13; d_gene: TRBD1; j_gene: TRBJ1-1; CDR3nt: TGTGCCAGCAGCTCAACACAGGGGACTGAAGCTTTCTTT; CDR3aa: CASSSTQGTEAFF
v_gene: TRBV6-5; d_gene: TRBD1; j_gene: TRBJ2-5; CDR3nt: TGTGCCAGCAGTGGGCAACAGGGGGAGACCCAGTACTTC; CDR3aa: CASSGQQGETQYF
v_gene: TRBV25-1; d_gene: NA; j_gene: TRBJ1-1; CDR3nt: TGTGCCAGCAGTGAAGGTCGGGGGGGAACTGAAGCTTTCTTT; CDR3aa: CASSEGRGGTEAFF
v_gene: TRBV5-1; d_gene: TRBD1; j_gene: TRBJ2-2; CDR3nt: TGCGCCAGCAGCCTGGAGGGCCAGGGGGCATGGGAGCTGTTTTTT; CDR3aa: CASSLEGQGAWELFF
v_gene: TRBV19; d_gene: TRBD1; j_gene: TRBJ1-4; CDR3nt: TGTGCCAGTACCCCGGGACAGGTTAATGAAAAACTGTTTTTT; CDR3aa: CASTPGQVNEKLFF
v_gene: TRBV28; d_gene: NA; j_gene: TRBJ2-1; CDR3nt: TGTGCCAGCAGTTTAGCGGGGGCCATCCTGAGCTCCTACAATGAGCAGTTCTTC; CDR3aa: CASSLAGAILSSYNEQFF
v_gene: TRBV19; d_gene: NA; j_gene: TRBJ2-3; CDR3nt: TGTGCCAGTAGGGCCCTGAATACGCAGTATTTT; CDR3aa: CASRALNTQYF
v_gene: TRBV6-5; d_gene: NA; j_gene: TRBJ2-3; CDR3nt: TGTGCCAGCAGTTACGGAACGAACAGAATGGCGCAGTATTTT; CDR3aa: CASSYGTNRMAQYF
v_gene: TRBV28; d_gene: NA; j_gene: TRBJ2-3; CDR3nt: TGTGCCAGCAGAAAACTCTTGGAGGATGCAGATACGCAGTATTTT; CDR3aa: CASRKLLEDADTQYF
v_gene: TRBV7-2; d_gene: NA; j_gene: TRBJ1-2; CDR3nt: TGTGCCAGCAGCCCCCCCCTCTATGGCTACACCTTC; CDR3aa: CASSPPLYGYTF
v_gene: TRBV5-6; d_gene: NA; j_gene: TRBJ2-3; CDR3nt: TGTGCCAGCAGCTTGTATGGCTCCACAGATACGCAGTATTTT; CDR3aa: CASSLYGSTDTQYF
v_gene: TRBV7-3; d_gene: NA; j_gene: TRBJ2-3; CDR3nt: TGTGCCAGCAGCCTGACCGGGGGAGGCCCGGATCCGCAGTATTTT; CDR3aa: CASSLTGGGPDPQYF
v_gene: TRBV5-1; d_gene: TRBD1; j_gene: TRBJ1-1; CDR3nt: TGCGCCAGCAGAGAAACCCTGACAGGGAATACTGAAGCTTTCTTT; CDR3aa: CASRETLTGNTEAFF
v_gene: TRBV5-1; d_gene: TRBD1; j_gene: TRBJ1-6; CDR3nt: TGCGCCAGCCAAGACAGGGGAAGCGATAATTCACCCCTCCACTTT; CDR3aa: CASQDRGSDNSPLHF
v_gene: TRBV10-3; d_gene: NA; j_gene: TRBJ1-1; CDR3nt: TGTGCCATCAGGACAGCCACCAACACTGAAGCTTTCTTT; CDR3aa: CAIRTATNTEAFF
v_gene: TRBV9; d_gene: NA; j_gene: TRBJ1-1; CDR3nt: TGTGCCAGCAGCGTGGACAGTATGAACACTGAAGCTTTCTTT; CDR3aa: CASSVDSMNTEAFF
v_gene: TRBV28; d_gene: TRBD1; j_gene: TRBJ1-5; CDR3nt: TGTGCCAGCAGGGACAGGGCCGGGGGCAATCAGCCCCAGCATTTT; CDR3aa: CASRDRAGGNQPQHF
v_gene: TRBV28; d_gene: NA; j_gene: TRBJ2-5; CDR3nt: TGTGCCAGCAGTTTTCGAGAGACCCAGTACTTC; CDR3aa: CASSFRETQYF
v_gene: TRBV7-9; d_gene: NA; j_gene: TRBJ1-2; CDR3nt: TGTGCCAGCAGCCCCCCAGGTCCTCGGGGCTATGGCTACACCTTC; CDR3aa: CASSPPGPRGYGYTF
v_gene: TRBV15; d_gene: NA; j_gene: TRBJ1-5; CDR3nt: TGTGCCACCAGCAGAGTACCTATCGGACAGCTCAATCAGCCCCAGCATTTT; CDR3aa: CATSRVPIGQLNQPQHF
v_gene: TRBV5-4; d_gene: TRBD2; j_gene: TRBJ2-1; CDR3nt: TGTGCCAGCAGCTTGAGGTTAGCGGGAAGTGGTGAGCAGTTCTTC; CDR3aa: CASSLRLAGSGEQFF
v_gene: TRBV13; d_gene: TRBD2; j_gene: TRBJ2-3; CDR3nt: TGTGCCAGCAGCCACCGACTAGCGGGGGGGACGGATACGCAGTATTTT; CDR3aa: CASSHRLAGGTDTQYF